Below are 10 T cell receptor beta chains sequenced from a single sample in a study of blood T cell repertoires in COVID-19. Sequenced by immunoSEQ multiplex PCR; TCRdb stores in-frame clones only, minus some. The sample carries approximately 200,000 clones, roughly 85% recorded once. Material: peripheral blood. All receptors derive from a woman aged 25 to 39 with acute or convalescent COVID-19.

The DNA for the CDR3 is TGTGCCAGCAGCCTGGGACTAGCGGGGGCAGGCACCGGGGAGCTGTTTTTT. Its translation: CASSLGLAGAGTGELFF. This chain joins TRBV5-6 and TRBJ2-2; 14 bases are a match to TRBD2. The germline CDR1 and CDR2 sequences are SGHDT and YYEEEE. The CDR3 totals 17 residues. V trimming: 4 bases; J trimming: 4 bases; junction bases outside the gene matches: 6. The variable domain in full, with the rest retrieved from reference TRBV5-6 and TRBJ2-2, is DAGVTQSPTHLIKTRGQQVTLRCSPKSGHDTVSWYQQALGQGPQFIFQYYEEEERQRGNFPDRFSGHQFPNYSSELNVNALLLGDSALYLCASSLGLAGAGTGELFFGEGSRLTVL.

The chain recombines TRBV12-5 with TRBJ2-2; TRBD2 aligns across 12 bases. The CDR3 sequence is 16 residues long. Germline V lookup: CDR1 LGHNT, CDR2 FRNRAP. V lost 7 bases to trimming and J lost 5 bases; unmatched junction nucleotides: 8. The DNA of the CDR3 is TGTGCTAGTGCCTCACTAGCGGGGGGCGGGACCGGGGAGCTGTTTTTT. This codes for CASASLAGGGTGELFF.

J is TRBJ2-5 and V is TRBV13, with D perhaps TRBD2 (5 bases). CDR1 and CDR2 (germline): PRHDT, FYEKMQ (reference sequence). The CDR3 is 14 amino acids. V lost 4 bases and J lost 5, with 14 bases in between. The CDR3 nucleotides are TGTGCCAGCAGCTCTGATGAGGGAGTCGAGACCCAGTACTTC. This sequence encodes CASSSDEGVETQYF.

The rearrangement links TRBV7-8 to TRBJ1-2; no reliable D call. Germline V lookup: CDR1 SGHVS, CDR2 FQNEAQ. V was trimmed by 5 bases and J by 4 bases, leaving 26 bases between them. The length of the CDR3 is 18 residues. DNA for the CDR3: TGTGCCAGCAGCGGTACCCTTCAGGCAGCCATCCCCGGCTATGGCTACACCTTC. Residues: CASSGTLQAAIPGYGYTF.

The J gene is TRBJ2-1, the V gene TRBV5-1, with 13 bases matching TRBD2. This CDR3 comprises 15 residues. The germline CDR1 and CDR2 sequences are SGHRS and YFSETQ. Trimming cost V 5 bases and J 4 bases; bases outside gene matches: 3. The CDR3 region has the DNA TGCGCCAGCAGTCCGGGACTAGCGGGGTACAATGAGCAGTTCTTC. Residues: CASSPGLAGYNEQFF.

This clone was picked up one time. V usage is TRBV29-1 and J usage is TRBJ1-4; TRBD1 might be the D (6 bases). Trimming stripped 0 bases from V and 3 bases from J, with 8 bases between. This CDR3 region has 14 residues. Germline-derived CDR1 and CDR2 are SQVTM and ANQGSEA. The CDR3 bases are TGCAGCGTTGAAGACAGGGGACCTAATGAAAAACTGTTTTTT. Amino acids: CSVEDRGPNEKLFF.

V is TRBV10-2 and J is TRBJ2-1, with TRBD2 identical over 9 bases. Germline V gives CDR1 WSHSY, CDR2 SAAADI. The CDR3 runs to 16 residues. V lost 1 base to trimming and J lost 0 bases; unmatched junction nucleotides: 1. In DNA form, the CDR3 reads TGCGCCAGCAGTGAGTTTAGCGGGAGCTCCTACAATGAGCAGTTCTTC. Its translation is CASSEFSGSSYNEQFF.

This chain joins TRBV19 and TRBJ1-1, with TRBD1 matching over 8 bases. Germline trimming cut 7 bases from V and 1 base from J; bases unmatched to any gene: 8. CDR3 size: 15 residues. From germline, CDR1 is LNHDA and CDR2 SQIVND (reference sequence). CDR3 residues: CASTPSQGANTEAFF. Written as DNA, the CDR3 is TGTGCCAGTACCCCCTCCCAGGGGGCGAACACTGAAGCTTTCTTT.

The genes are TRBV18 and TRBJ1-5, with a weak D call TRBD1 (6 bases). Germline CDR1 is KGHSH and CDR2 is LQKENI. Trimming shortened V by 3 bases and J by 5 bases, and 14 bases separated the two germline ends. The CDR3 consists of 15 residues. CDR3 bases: TGTGCCAGCTCACCGGCCAGGGGCAATTATCAGCCCCAGCATTTT. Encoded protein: CASSPARGNYQPQHF.

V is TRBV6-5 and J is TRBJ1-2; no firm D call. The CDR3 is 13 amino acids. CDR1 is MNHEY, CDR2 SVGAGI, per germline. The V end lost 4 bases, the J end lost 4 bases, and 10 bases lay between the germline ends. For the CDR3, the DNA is TGTGCCAGCAGTTCAGATCCGTTCTATGGCTACACCTTC. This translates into CASSSDPFYGYTF.